The rows below give T cell receptor beta chains drawn from one sample of a study of Ad26.COV2.S vaccination and SARS-CoV-2 variants. Sequenced by immunoSEQ multiplex PCR; TCRdb stores in-frame clones only, minus some. This sample has about 350,000 clones; 92% occur once, and the top ten carry about 3.9%. The source material was peripheral blood, sampled after recovery from COVID-19. These receptors all come from a human donor who had recovered from COVID-19. Both conserved end residues are part of each CDR3. The order of the fields is V gene, J gene, D gene, clone size, CDR3 DNA, CDR3 protein. A D gene is named only where the DNA matches it firmly. Expanded clones get a size class; other rows say once, few or many, or leave the size out.

TRBV24-1,TRBJ1-4,TRBD1,NA,TGTGCCACCAGTGACCCTCGACAGGGTAATGAAAAACTGTTTTTT,CATSDPRQGNEKLFF
TRBV5-4,TRBJ2-3,TRBD2,NA,TGTGCCAGCAGCCCCTGGCGGGGGAGCACAGATACGCAGTATTTT,CASSPWRGSTDTQYF
TRBV10-3,TRBJ2-1,NA,NA,TGTGCCATCAGTGAACGTTATGAGCAGTTCTTC,CAISERYEQFF
TRBV19,TRBJ1-2,TRBD1,NA,TGTGCCTCAAGGACAGGGCGCGGGAACTATGGCTACACCTTC,CASRTGRGNYGYTF
TRBV2,TRBJ1-4,NA,NA,TGTGCCAGCAAGGCAGGCCTGGGTGAAAAACTGTTTTTT,CASKAGLGEKLFF
TRBV10-3,TRBJ1-4,NA,NA,TGTGCCATCGCGTCCGGGCCTTCTAATGAAAAACTGTTTTTT,CAIASGPSNEKLFF
TRBV18,TRBJ2-1,NA,NA,TGTGCCAGCTCACCGCGCGGCCCGGGCTCCTACAATGAGCAGTTCTTC,CASSPRGPGSYNEQFF
TRBV27,TRBJ1-1,NA,NA,TGTGCCAGCAGTTTAGAGGGGGGGACTGAAGCTTTCTTT,CASSLEGGTEAFF
TRBV7-2,TRBJ1-6,NA,NA,TGTGCCAGCAGCCGACAGAATTCACCCCTCCACTTT,CASSRQNSPLHF
TRBV9,TRBJ1-6,NA,NA,TGTGCCAGCAGCGTAGGACAGGATAATTCACCCCTCCACTTT,CASSVGQDNSPLHF
TRBV10-3,TRBJ1-3,NA,NA,TGTGCCATCAGTGAGCCGCAGGGGATTAAAAACACCATATATTTT,CAISEPQGIKNTIYF
TRBV20-1,TRBJ1-2,NA,NA,TGCAGTGCTGGAGTGGGAGGCTACACCTTC,CSAGVGGYTF
TRBV7-9,TRBJ2-3,NA,NA,TGTGCCAGCAGCCCGAATACCGCTCCCTGGGATTCCACAGATACGCAGTATTTT,CASSPNTAPWDSTDTQYF
TRBV6-1,TRBJ1-5,TRBD1,NA,TGTGCCAGCAGTGACCGACAGGGAAAACAGCCCCAGCATTTT,CASSDRQGKQPQHF
TRBV3-1/TRBV3-2,TRBJ2-7,NA,NA,TGTGCCAGCAGCCAATCAAATCCCCCCTACGAGCAGTACTTC,CASSQSNPPYEQYF
TRBV25-1,TRBJ1-1,NA,NA,TGTGCCAGCAGTGGCAGGGCGAACACTGAAGCTTTCTTT,CASSGRANTEAFF
TRBV27,TRBJ2-7,NA,NA,TGTGCCAGCAGTTTGGAAAGCGGGACAGCCTACGAGCAGTACTTC,CASSLESGTAYEQYF
TRBV24-1,TRBJ2-5,NA,NA,TGTGCCACCGCTTTGGGGGCCGAAGAGACCCAGTACTTC,CATALGAEETQYF
TRBV11-2,TRBJ1-2,NA,NA,TGTGCCAGCAGCTCCCCCCTTGATGGCTACACCTTC,CASSSPLDGYTF
TRBV6-5,TRBJ1-5,TRBD1,once,TGTGCCAGCAGGGGGACAGGGGGAAACAATCAGCCCCAGCATTTT,CASRGTGGNNQPQHF
TRBV2,TRBJ1-4,NA,NA,TGTGCCAGCAGTCCTGGGGGCGTCACTAATGAAAAACTGTTTTTT,CASSPGGVTNEKLFF
TRBV7-6,TRBJ2-5,NA,NA,TGTGCCAGCAGCTTCCCGGGGATGGAGACCCAGTACTTC,CASSFPGMETQYF
TRBV7-2,TRBJ1-3,TRBD1,once,TGTGCCAGCAGCCCTCGTATTACAGGGGGCCACTCTGGAAACACCATATATTTT,CASSPRITGGHSGNTIYF
TRBV7-2,TRBJ2-5,NA,NA,TGTGCCAGCAGCTTAACGAGCTTGGAGACCCAGTACTTC,CASSLTSLETQYF
TRBV12-3/TRBV12-4,TRBJ1-5,NA,NA,TGTGCCAGCAGTTTAGGGCAGAATCAGCCCCAGCATTTT,CASSLGQNQPQHF
TRBV10-1,TRBJ2-7,NA,NA,TGCGCCAGCAGTGATCACCACGAGCAGTACTTC,CASSDHHEQYF
TRBV3-1/TRBV3-2,TRBJ2-5,NA,NA,TGTGCCAGCAGCCAAGTGAAGACCTTCCAAGAGACCCAGTACTTC,CASSQVKTFQETQYF
TRBV27,TRBJ2-5,NA,NA,TGTGCCAGCACCCCGTCGGGAGTTAAAGAGACCCAGTACTTC,CASTPSGVKETQYF
TRBV27,TRBJ1-1,NA,NA,TGTGCCAGCAGTTTAACAGGTGCCACTGAAGCTTTCTTT,CASSLTGATEAFF
TRBV4-1,TRBJ1-2,NA,NA,TGCGCCAGCAGCCAAGAAAGTTGGTTGACTAACTATGGCTACACCTTC,CASSQESWLTNYGYTF
TRBV6-2/TRBV6-3,TRBJ2-7,NA,NA,TGTGCCAGCAGCCGCAACAAAATGACAGCCTCTGACTACTACGAGCAGTACTTC,CASSRNKMTASDYYEQYF
TRBV7-9,TRBJ2-1,TRBD2,once,TGTGCCAGCACCGACGCCGTGCGTAGCGGGGCCACCGGTGAGCAGTTCTTC,CASTDAVRSGATGEQFF
TRBV6-2/TRBV6-3,TRBJ1-2,NA,NA,TGTGCCAGCAGTACATGGGACTCCAGCCTTGACTACACCTTC,CASSTWDSSLDYTF
TRBV5-1,TRBJ1-3,TRBD1,few,TGCGCCAGCAGCTTGGCAGGTCCGAGGACAGGGGGAAACACCATATATTTT,CASSLAGPRTGGNTIYF
TRBV7-9,TRBJ1-1,NA,NA,TGTGCCAGCAGCTCAAGGGACGGCGACCTTAAGGCTTTCTTT,CASSSRDGDLKAFF
TRBV2,TRBJ1-5,NA,NA,TGTGCCAGCAGTGTGGACAGCAATCAGCCCCAGCATTTT,CASSVDSNQPQHF
TRBV6-5,TRBJ1-2,NA,NA,TGTGCCAGCAGTACCAGGGGACCCTATGGCTACACCTTC,CASSTRGPYGYTF
TRBV9,TRBJ2-1,NA,NA,TGTGCCAGCGCCCGGGACACCACGGAGCAGTTCTTC,CASARDTTEQFF
TRBV6-1,TRBJ2-2,NA,few,TGTGCCAGCAGTGACAGGGAAGTAACCGGGGAGCTGTTTTTT,CASSDREVTGELFF
TRBV27,TRBJ1-2,TRBD1,NA,TGTGCCAGCAGTTTATACGGGACAGGTCTCTATGGCTACACCTTC,CASSLYGTGLYGYTF
TRBV21-1,TRBJ1-4,NA,NA,TGTGCCAGCAGCAAAGAAAGGTCCGGGAGTTCAACTAATGAAAAACTGTTTTTT,CASSKERSGSSTNEKLFF
TRBV25-1,TRBJ1-2,NA,NA,TGTGCCAGCAGTGATACGTCGGGGGGCTACACCTTC,CASSDTSGGYTF
TRBV4-1,TRBJ2-7,TRBD1,NA,TGCGCCAGCAGCCAAGGGGGACAGACCTACGAGCAGTACTTC,CASSQGGQTYEQYF
TRBV2,TRBJ1-3,NA,NA,TGTGCCAGCAGTGTGCAGAGTTTCTCTGGAAACACCATATATTTT,CASSVQSFSGNTIYF
TRBV18,TRBJ1-1,TRBD1,NA,TGTGCCAGCTCAGCAAGACAGGGGAACACTGAAGCTTTCTTT,CASSARQGNTEAFF
TRBV6-4,TRBJ2-1,NA,NA,TGTGCCAGCAGTCGAGGGGGGCCATCCTACAATGAGCAGTTCTTC,CASSRGGPSYNEQFF
TRBV9,TRBJ1-2,NA,NA,TGTGCCAGCAGCCTCGGGGACATGAGTGGGTACACCTTC,CASSLGDMSGYTF
TRBV11-2,TRBJ1-4,NA,NA,TGTGCCAGCAGCCCCTGGGACCTTGCAACTAATGAAAAACTGTTTTTT,CASSPWDLATNEKLFF
TRBV12-5,TRBJ1-6,NA,NA,TGTGCTAGTGGTTTGGCCGACAGGAGTAATTCACCCCTCCACTTT,CASGLADRSNSPLHF
TRBV5-6,TRBJ1-2,NA,NA,TGTGCCAGCAGCCCCGGACGGTGGGATGGCTACACCTTC,CASSPGRWDGYTF